This TCR beta chain was sequenced for a study of Ad26.COV2.S vaccination and SARS-CoV-2 variants. About the research overall: The Ad26.COV2.S arm of the COV1001 trial was where the donor was placed.

Treatment meaning: approximately 18 received Ad26.COV2.S at low or high dose, single or two shots; several received placebo; per-sample allocation not given. Samples were taken on day 63 after the first vaccine or placebo injection. Expressing Wuhan-strain SARS-CoV-2 spike, an Ad26 vector served as the vaccine. General observations from the study: The TCR breadth and depth analyses may have produced an underestimate of total T cell responses. Considerable breadth of spike-specific CD8+ and CD4+ T cell responses has reportedly been documented following vaccination.

Comment on this clone: Its cognate antigen is unknown.

Clones were sequenced by immunoSEQ multiplex PCR, and TCRdb holds only the in-frame ones, with some missing. The sample consists of approximately 410,000 clones, 88% of them appearing once. The specimen was peripheral blood, collected in a trial of Ad26.COV2.S vaccine versus placebo. The sequence came from a person between 18 and 59 years old who received the Ad26.COV2.S COVID-19 vaccine or a placebo.

CDR3: CASSSGTGMDYGYTF. The CDR3 DNA follows: TGTGCCAGCAGCTCGGGGACAGGGATGGACTATGGCTACACCTTC. The rearrangement links TRBV7-2 to TRBJ1-2, with TRBD1 identical over 9 bases. CDR3 length: 15 residues. Germline CDR1 SGHTA, CDR2 FQGNSA. With 4 bases clipped from V and 3 bases from J, the junction kept 6 bases outside the gene matches.